The 32 T cell receptor beta chains below were found in one sample sequenced in a study of blood T cell repertoires in COVID-19. The repertoire was sequenced with immunoSEQ multiplex PCR; TCRdb's copy has only in-frame clones and lacks some. The table shows some 260,000 clones, with over 75% occurring only once. Sequences were obtained from peripheral blood. All receptors derive from a young woman with acute or convalescent COVID-19.

Details on this clone: Other DNA sequences in the sample encode the same CDR3. This sequence joins TRBV30 and TRBJ1-1; D not certain. Germline lookup yields CDR1 GTSNPN and CDR2 SVGIG (reference sequence). CDR3 length equals 13 residues. V lost 0 bases and J 1 base, leaving 6 bases between the germline ends. Here the CDR3 reads CAWSVGGNTEAFF. The CDR3 bases are TGTGCCTGGAGTGTCGGCGGGAACACTGAAGCTTTCTTT. Full variable domain (outside the CDR3, taken from reference TRBV30 and TRBJ1-1): SQTIHQWPATLVQPVGSPLSLECTVEGTSNPNLYWYRQAAGRGLQLLFYSVGIGQISSEVPQNLSASRPQDRQFILSSKKLLLSDSGFYLCAWSVGGNTEAFFGQGTRLTVV.

This chain joins TRBV19 and TRBJ2-2; D is perhaps TRBD1 (5 bases). This CDR3 is 14 amino acids long. V lost 4 bases, J lost 4 bases, and 10 bases lay in between. Germline values: CDR1 LNHDA, CDR2 SQIVND (reference sequence). CDR3 in amino acids: CASSKTDSTGELFF. The CDR3, as DNA: TGTGCCAGTAGTAAAACAGACAGCACCGGGGAGCTGTTTTTT. The entire variable domain, with the rest obtained from reference TRBV19 and TRBJ2-2, is as follows: DGGITQSPKYLFRKEGQNVTLSCEQNLNHDAMYWYRQDPGQGLRLIYYSQIVNDFQKGDIAEGYSVSREKKESFPLTVTSAQKNPTAFYLCASSKTDSTGELFFGEGSRLTVL.

The CDR3 spells CATSDLDSSTLHF. In DNA, the CDR3 is TGTGCCACCAGTGACCTCGACTCCTCAACCCTCCACTTT. The rearrangement uses TRBV24-1 and TRBJ1-6; D is undetermined. Germline-derived CDR1 and CDR2 are KGHDR and SFDVKD. This CDR3 region has 13 residues. Trimming left V 4 bases short and J 14 bases short, with 14 bases between.

This clone came up a few times. V gene TRBV25-1 combines with J gene TRBJ1-3; the D is unclear. The CDR3 sequence is 15 residues long. CDR1 MGHDK and CDR2 SYGVNS come from the germline V gene. Trimming took off 2 bases at V and 3 bases at J, with 11 bases between the two ends. The CDR3 loop reads CASSEPAVDGNTIYF. The CDR3, as DNA: TGTGCCAGCAGTGAACCTGCGGTAGATGGAAACACCATATATTTT. Together with reference TRBV25-1 and TRBJ1-3, the CDR3 gives the full variable domain: EADIYQTPRYLVIGTGKKITLECSQTMGHDKMYWYQQDPGMELHLIHYSYGVNSTEKGDLSSESTVSRIRTEHFPLTLESARPSHTSQYLCASSEPAVDGNTIYFGEGSWLTVV.

In nucleotides, the CDR3 is TGTGCCAGCAGTCCGCGGGACAGGCAGTTTATTGGCGAGCAGTACTTC. This gives the protein CASSPRDRQFIGEQYF. The chain uses TRBV27 and TRBJ2-7; TRBD1 aligns across 8 bases. The junction had 15 bases not matched to a gene; V was cut back by 5 bases and J by 6 bases. The CDR3 is made up of 16 amino acids. Germline V gene data show CDR1 as MNHEY and CDR2 as SMNVEV (reference sequence).

V usage is TRBV4-2 and J usage is TRBJ1-1; the match to TRBD1 covers 8 bases. The V segment lost 0 bases and the J segment 5 bases; nucleotides outside the gene matches: 5. Per germline, CDR1 LGHNA and CDR2 YNFKEQ. This CDR3 has 15 residues. As DNA, the CDR3 is TGTGCCAGCAGCCAAGAGACAGGGGTACGGACTGAAGCTTTCTTT. It translates to CASSQETGVRTEAFF.

The CDR3 protein is CSVEDMTASGNTIYF. In DNA form, the CDR3 reads TGCAGCGTTGAAGATATGACAGCGTCTGGAAACACCATATATTTT. The rearrangement joins TRBV29-1 to TRBJ1-3; D is possibly TRBD1 (5 bases). CDR1 is SQVTM, CDR2 ANQGSEA, per germline. V was pared by 0 bases and J by 1 base, with 10 bases between. The CDR3 contains 15 residues.

The rearrangement uses TRBV11-2 and TRBJ2-3; the match to TRBD2 covers 9 bases. The J segment lost 4 bases and the V segment lost 3 bases, leaving 11 bases of the junction unmatched. The V gene's germline CDR1 is SGHAT and CDR2 FQNNGV. The CDR3 is 17 residues long. The CDR3 region has the DNA TGTGCCAGCAGCTTTTTCGGGGTAGCGGGAGTGGCAGATACGCAGTATTTT. It encodes CASSFFGVAGVADTQYF.

The chain couples TRBV29-1 to TRBJ2-7; D ambiguous. This CDR3 has 16 amino acids. V dropped 8 bases and J dropped 2 bases, with 25 bases sitting between them. Looked up from germline, CDR1 is SQVTM and CDR2 is ANQGSEA. CDR3: CSPCLNPSGNAYEQYF. CDR3 nucleotides: TGCAGCCCTTGCCTTAACCCCAGTGGTAATGCCTACGAGCAGTACTTC.

The table lists this clone with a count of one. This sequence joins TRBV19 and TRBJ1-2; unclear D gene. With 7 bases removed from V and 6 bases from J, the gap between germline ends came to 12 bases. The CDR3 runs to 12 residues. Germline CDR1 reads LNHDA; CDR2 reads SQIVND (reference sequence). The CDR3 here is CASIKWRHGYTF. CDR3 coding DNA: TGTGCCAGTATTAAGTGGAGGCATGGCTACACCTTC.

The V and J genes are TRBV30 and TRBJ2-7; 12 positions match TRBD1. Germline V gene sequence: CDR1 GTSNPN, CDR2 SVGIG (reference sequence). The CDR3 has 14 residues. V lost 5 bases, J lost 5 bases, and 7 bases stayed unmatched. The CDR3 DNA reads as TGTGCCTGGGGGGCCGGGACAGGGGGCGACGAGCAGTACTTC. Its protein is CAWGAGTGGDEQYF. The full variable domain, its missing parts supplied by reference TRBV30 and TRBJ2-7, is SQTIHQWPATLVQPVGSPLSLECTVEGTSNPNLYWYRQAAGRGLQLLFYSVGIGQISSEVPQNLSASRPQDRQFILSSKKLLLSDSGFYLCAWGAGTGGDEQYFGPGTRLTVT.

The chain joins TRBV19 to TRBJ2-3; TRBD2 agrees at 9 bases. Germline CDR1 is LNHDA and CDR2 is SQIVND (reference sequence). V gave up 5 bases and J gave up 6 bases; unmatched junction bases: 12. The CDR3 length is 16 residues. DNA of the CDR3: TGTGCCAGTAGTCTTGGGGCTAGCGGGACCCATGATACGCAGTATTTT. This gives the protein CASSLGASGTHDTQYF.

The chain joins TRBV5-1 to TRBJ2-5; 8 nucleotides align to TRBD1. The CDR3 has 14 amino acids. Losses at the gene ends were 4 bases for V and 2 bases for J; bases not matched to a gene: 4. CDR1 and CDR2 from the germline V gene are SGHRS and YFSETQ. The CDR3 loop is CASSARTGQETQYF. The DNA of the CDR3 is TGCGCCAGCAGCGCTAGGACAGGGCAAGAGACCCAGTACTTC.

This sequence joins TRBV28 and TRBJ2-4; D might be TRBD2 (6 bases). CDR3 length: 14 residues. Germline-derived CDR1 and CDR2 are MDHEN and SYDVKM. The V end was cut by 2 bases, the J end by 2 bases, with 7 bases between. The DNA of the CDR3 is TGTGCCAGCAGTTTAGCGGGAACCAAAAACATTCAGTACTTC. Translated, it gives CASSLAGTKNIQYF.

The chain joins TRBV6-5 to TRBJ2-1; TRBD2 is a possible D gene (5 bases). V shed 6 bases and J shed 2 bases, with 14 bases lying between them. Germline V gives CDR1 MNHEY, CDR2 SVGAGI. The CDR3 contains 15 residues. The CDR3 coding sequence is TGTGCCAGCAGCCAGATAACGGGGACCTACAATGAGCAGTTCTTC. Its protein product is CASSQITGTYNEQFF.

The chain joins TRBV11-3 to TRBJ1-2, with 10 nucleotides matching TRBD1. This CDR3 spans 13 amino acids. Looked up from germline, CDR1 is SGHNT and CDR2 is YENEEA. The J segment lost 6 bases and the V segment lost 3 bases, leaving 1 base of the junction unmatched. CDR3 nucleotide sequence: TGTGCCAGCAGCTTTGGGACAGGGGATGGCTACACCTTC. Encoded protein: CASSFGTGDGYTF. Filled out from reference TRBV11-3 and TRBJ1-2, the complete variable domain reads EAGVVQSPRYKIIEKKQPVAFWCNPISGHNTLYWYLQNLGQGPELLIRYENEEAVDDSQLPKDRFSAERLKGVDSTLKIQPAELGDSAVYLCASSFGTGDGYTFGSGTRLTVV.

A remark on this clone: The germline gene is not matched at one end of the junction; a read error may be the cause. The rearrangement joins TRBV11-2 to TRBJ2-1, with 10 nucleotides matching TRBD2. Germline V gene sequence: CDR1 SGHAT, CDR2 FQNNGV. The CDR3 has 16 amino acids. Here the CDR3 reads CTSSLRGGLAYNEQFF. Written as DNA, the CDR3 is TGTACCAGCAGCTTAAGGGGGGGACTAGCGTACAATGAGCAGTTCTTC.

The chain uses TRBV19 and TRBJ2-1, with 11 nucleotides matching TRBD1. V shed 5 bases, J shed 5 bases, and the junction held 5 bases outside the gene matches. CDR3 length: 15 residues. Germline loops: CDR1 LNHDA, CDR2 SQIVND (reference sequence). CDR3 DNA sequence: TGTGCCAGTAGTCTAGTGGGACAGGGGGACAATGAGCAGTTCTTC. Amino acids: CASSLVGQGDNEQFF.

This rearrangement joins TRBV9 to TRBJ1-1, with 7 bases identical to TRBD1. The CDR3 is made up of 16 amino acids. In germline, CDR1 is SGDLS, CDR2 YYNGEE. V was pared by 3 bases and J by 5 bases, with 13 bases of the junction left unmatched. DNA for the CDR3: TGTGCCAGCAGCGATGAAGGACAGGCCAGGAGTACTGAAGCTTTCTTT. This codes for CASSDEGQARSTEAFF.

The genes are TRBV6-6 and TRBJ2-3, with 7 nucleotides matching TRBD2. CDR1 and CDR2 (germline): MNHNY, SVGAGI (reference sequence). This CDR3 spans 15 amino acids. V dropped 7 bases and J dropped 6; count of bases not matched to a gene: 13. CDR3 coding DNA: TGTGCCAGCACCAGACTAGCTGACCACATGGATACGCAGTATTTT. Translating gives CASTRLADHMDTQYF.

The chain recombines TRBV15 with TRBJ2-2; 9 bases fit TRBD1. From germline, CDR1 is LNHNV and CDR2 YYDKDF (reference sequence). The V and J ends lost 3 bases and 5 bases, in that order; junction bases with no gene match: 10. The CDR3 extends over 17 amino acids. CDR3 in amino acids: CATSSTRQGVMTGELFF. CDR3 sequence (DNA): TGTGCCACCAGCAGTACGAGACAGGGGGTAATGACCGGGGAGCTGTTTTTT.

This clone was counted many times. The chain uses TRBV2 and TRBJ2-2, with D possibly being TRBD1 (5 bases). Germline-derived CDR1 and CDR2 are SNHLY and FYNNEI. The CDR3 length is 15 residues. The V end lost 2 bases, the J end lost 8 bases, and 15 bases lay between the germline ends. In DNA, the CDR3 is TGTGCCAGCAGTGAATTGCCAGGGCCGCCGGGGGAGCTGTTTTTT. This sequence encodes CASSELPGPPGELFF.

This chain connects TRBV27 to TRBJ1-2; possibly TRBD1 for D (5 bases). V was clipped by 3 bases and J by 7 bases, with 12 bases between them. The CDR3 is 13 amino acids. Germline loops: CDR1 MNHEY, CDR2 SMNVEV (reference sequence). The CDR3 DNA sequence: TGTGCCAGCAGTTTGGAAGGGACTCTTGGCTACACCTTC. Translated: CASSLEGTLGYTF.

The chain is built from TRBV7-2 and TRBJ2-1; 7 nucleotides agree with TRBD2. CDR1 SGHTA and CDR2 FQGNSA come from the germline V gene. Trimming took 2 bases from V and 13 from J; bases not matched to a gene: 5. CDR3 length equals 12 residues. CDR3 residues: CASSLSGAGQFF. The DNA for the CDR3 is TGTGCCAGCAGCTTAAGTGGAGCGGGACAGTTCTTC.

The V gene is TRBV11-2, the J gene TRBJ2-7, with a possible D match to TRBD2 (6 bases). V lost 1 base and J lost 0, with 7 bases in between. Per the germline V gene, CDR1 is SGHAT and CDR2 is FQNNGV. The CDR3 length is 14 residues. The CDR3 DNA reads TGTGCCAGCAGCTTAGTAGCGGACTCCTACGAGCAGTACTTC. Translation gives CASSLVADSYEQYF. The full variable domain, completed using reference TRBV11-2 and TRBJ2-7, is EAGVAQSPRYKIIEKRQSVAFWCNPISGHATLYWYQQILGQGPKLLIQFQNNGVVDDSQLPKDRFSAERLKGVDSTLKIQPAKLEDSAVYLCASSLVADSYEQYFGPGTRLTVT.

The gene calls are TRBV19 and TRBJ1-5; 7 bases agree with TRBD1. This CDR3 has 13 amino acids. The germline gives CDR1 LNHDA, CDR2 SQIVND (reference sequence). After removal of 10 bases from V and 5 bases from J, the junction contained 8 bases not matched to a gene. The CDR3 sequence: CATSTGVDQPQHF. The CDR3 DNA is TGTGCCACCTCAACAGGGGTGGATCAGCCCCAGCATTTT.

The chain combines TRBV4-1 with TRBJ2-7, with 7 bases that match TRBD1. This CDR3 comprises 14 residues. The germline V gene encodes CDR1 MGHRA and CDR2 YSYEKL. Unmatched junction bases numbered 10, after V lost 5 bases and J lost 6 bases. CDR3 protein: CASSLGGQSLEQYF. DNA for the CDR3: TGCGCCAGCAGCTTAGGGGGACAGAGTCTCGAGCAGTACTTC.

The chain carries TRBV5-1 and TRBJ2-5; weak D call: TRBD2 (5 bases). The CDR3 is 14 residues long. Trimming left V 3 bases short and J 4 bases short, with 13 bases between. Germline values: CDR1 SGHRS, CDR2 YFSETQ. The CDR3 protein is CASSSTSPLETQYF. The CDR3 DNA is TGCGCCAGCAGCTCTACTAGTCCCTTAGAGACCCAGTACTTC.

The CDR3 sequence: CASSDAWGQGGGYTF. The CDR3, as DNA: TGTGCCAGCAGTGACGCCTGGGGACAGGGAGGAGGCTACACCTTC. J is TRBJ1-2 and V is TRBV25-1; 9 positions agree with TRBD1. V trimming: 3 bases; J trimming: 8 bases; junction bases outside the gene matches: 10. In germline, CDR1 is MGHDK, CDR2 SYGVNS. The CDR3 runs 15 residues.

The J gene is TRBJ2-1, the V gene TRBV12-3 or TRBV12-4; maybe TRBD2 (5 bases). V was pared by 5 bases and J by 9 bases, with 11 bases between. The CDR3 spans 12 residues. CDR3: CASSPGWIEQFF. In DNA, the CDR3 is TGTGCCAGCAGTCCGGGGTGGATTGAGCAGTTCTTC.

This chain joins TRBV11-3 and TRBJ2-3; D not resolved. The CDR3 length is 14 residues. Germline V CDR1 and CDR2: SGHNT, YENEEA. Trimming removed 1 base from V and 3 bases from J, with 8 bases in between. DNA for the CDR3: TGTGCCAGCAGCTTAGCGAGTAGAACAGATACGCAGTATTTT. Its translation: CASSLASRTDTQYF.

This clone was detected only once. The chain employs TRBV19 and TRBJ2-3, with a weak D call TRBD1 (8 bases). Between the trimmed V and J ends, which lost 6 bases and 1 base, there was a span of 17 bases. Germline values: CDR1 LNHDA, CDR2 SQIVND (reference sequence). CDR3 length: 16 amino acids. The CDR3 DNA is TGTGCCAGTAGATTGGATACAGGGGGGGGCACAGATACGCAGTATTTT. Its translation is CASRLDTGGGTDTQYF.